The entry that follows covers one T cell receptor (beta chain) sequence. Its cognate antigen is unknown. An approximately 200 ng quantity of DNA, roughly 30,000 T cell genomes, went into the sorted-subset replicate PCRs. TCRdb keeps only in-frame clones here, not all; method: immunoSEQ multiplex PCR. This table has some 740,000 clones, over 90% appearing once. This entry comes from a study of shared clonotypes between healthy human individuals. General observations from the study: A limitation of the genetic and exposure-history diversity represented arose from few donors. Roughly 4.6% of naive CD4 clonotypes were common to a handful of donors.

This CDR3 region has 14 residues. Germline V gene data show CDR1 as MGHRA and CDR2 as YSYEKL. J lost 3 bases, V lost 0 bases, and 1 base had no gene match. Positive CCR7 selection of CD45RO-negative cells yielded the naive CD8 cells, and terminally differentiated effector memory CD45RA+ cells were excluded. The chain joins TRBV4-1 to TRBJ2-5; TRBD1 agrees at 7 bases. The sequenced sample was naive CD8+ T cells sorted from blood. The receptor's source is a man aged 25 to 40 in good health. The CDR3, as DNA: TGCGCCAGCAGCCAAGACACAGGGGAAGAGACCCAGTACTTC. This sequence encodes CASSQDTGEETQYF.